This T cell receptor (beta chain) came from a study of T cell responses to AZD1222 COVID-19 vaccine. Study-wide results and caveats: Mostly white British, mostly female donors; authors suggested clonal diversity may be underestimated. Variant regions that are unmutated are reportedly the target of nearly half of spike-specific TCRs. Just five or six AZD1222 recipients were seropositive at baseline.

Of note for this clone: Its antigen is currently unknown.

TCRdb's table, derived via immunoSEQ multiplex PCR, lists solely in-frame clones and lacks some. The repertoire has 150,000 to 200,000 clones, about 90% of them found once; the top ten carry 1.3% to 1.5%. V shed 3 bases and J shed 2 bases, with 7 bases lying between them. Germline V gives CDR1 SQVTM, CDR2 ANQGSEA. This CDR3 has 12 amino acids. The sequence was obtained from an adult in good health. The sample consisted of peripheral blood, taken on day 0 of AZD1222 vaccination. The chain combines TRBV29-1 with TRBJ1-1; the D gene is possibly TRBD1 (6 bases). The CDR3 DNA sequence: TGCAGCGTTGACAGGGGAAACACTGAAGCTTTCTTT. Encoded protein: CSVDRGNTEAFF.